This T cell receptor (beta chain) derives from a study of CD8+ T cells in alopecia areata. In regard to this clone: Its target is not known.

Notes on the study in general: Tofacitinib significantly lowered scalp clonality and expanded CD8+ clones among the top 100. Under tofacitinib, numerous expanded lesional clonotypes remained detectable in scalp and blood.

Germline trimming cut 8 bases from V and 4 bases from J; bases unmatched to any gene: 7. The CDR3 sequence is 13 residues long. The germline V gene has CDR1 MNHEY and CDR2 SMNVEV (reference sequence). The treatment denotes: oral pan-JAK inhibitor, 5-10 mg twice daily. Collected material from alopecia areata patients comprised lesional scalp punch biopsies and peripheral blood. Isolated RNA was reverse transcribed into cDNA used as the sequencing template. Clones were read by immunoSEQ multiplex PCR, and TCRdb kept only the in-frame ones, dropping some. In the table there are around 300,000 clones, about 60% of which are singletons.

The chain uses TRBV27 and TRBJ2-5; 7 bases map to TRBD2. This TCR came from a human donor with alopecia areata. Sequenced material: CD4+ T cells sorted from blood, taken at week 52, from a patient treated with tofacitinib. The chain's CDR3 is CASSGLVGETQYF. In DNA, the CDR3 is TGTGCCAGCTCCGGACTAGTTGGAGAGACCCAGTACTTC.